The clone carrying this T cell receptor beta chain was seen just once. Its antigen is not identified. Donors had no recently reported acute infections or vaccinations and were HIV-negative. This table comes from immunoSEQ multiplex PCR, and its TCRdb copy is limited to in-frame clones, with some not included. The top ten hold 0.3% to 0.45% of the sample, which has under 1,900,000 clones, 97% to 99% seen once. This sample was included in a study of shared clonotypes between healthy human individuals. Trimming stripped 0 bases from V and 5 bases from J, with 17 bases between. In germline, CDR1 is SGHNT, CDR2 YYREEE (reference sequence). The CDR3 consists of 16 residues. Notes on the study in general: Only a few donors were included, so the genetic and exposure-history diversity represented was limited.

V is TRBV5-4 and J is TRBJ2-5; D perhaps matches TRBD2 (6 bases). Sequencing input: naive CD4+ T cells sorted from blood. Subset described: CD45RA+ positively selected. The source of this sequence is a man aged 30 to 45 in good health. This CDR3 reads CASSLADIAGRETQYF. CDR3 nucleotides: TGTGCCAGCAGCTTGGCCGATATAGCAGGGAGGGAGACCCAGTACTTC.